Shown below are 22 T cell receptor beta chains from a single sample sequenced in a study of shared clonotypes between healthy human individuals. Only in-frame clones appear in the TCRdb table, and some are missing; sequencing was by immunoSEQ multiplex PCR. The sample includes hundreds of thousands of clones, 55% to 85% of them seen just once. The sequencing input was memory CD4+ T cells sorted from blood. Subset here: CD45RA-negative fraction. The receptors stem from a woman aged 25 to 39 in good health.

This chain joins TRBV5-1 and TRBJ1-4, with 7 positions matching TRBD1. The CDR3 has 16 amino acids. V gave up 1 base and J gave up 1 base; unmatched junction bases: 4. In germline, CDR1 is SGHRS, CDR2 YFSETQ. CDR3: CASSLMGQLTNEKLFF. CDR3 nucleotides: TGCGCCAGCAGCTTGATGGGACAGTTAACTAATGAAAAACTGTTTTTT. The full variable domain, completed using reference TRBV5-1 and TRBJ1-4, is KAGVTQTPRYLIKTRGQQVTLSCSPISGHRSVSWYQQTPGQGLQFLFEYFSETQRNKGNFPGRFSGRQFSNSRSEMNVSTLELGDSALYLCASSLMGQLTNEKLFFGSGTQLSVL.

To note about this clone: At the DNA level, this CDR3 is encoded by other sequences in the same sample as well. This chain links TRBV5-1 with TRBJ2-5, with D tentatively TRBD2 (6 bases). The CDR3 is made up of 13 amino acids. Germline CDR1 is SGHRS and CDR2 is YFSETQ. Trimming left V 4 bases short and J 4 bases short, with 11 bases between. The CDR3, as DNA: TGCGCCAGCAGCGGGGGGAGAGGAGAGACCCAGTACTTC. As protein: CASSGGRGETQYF.

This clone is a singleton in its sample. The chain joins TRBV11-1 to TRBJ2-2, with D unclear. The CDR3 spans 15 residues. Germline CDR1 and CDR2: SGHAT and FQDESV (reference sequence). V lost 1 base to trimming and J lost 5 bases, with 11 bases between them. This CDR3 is CASSLEPAATGELFF. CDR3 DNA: TGTGCCAGCAGCTTAGAACCGGCAGCTACCGGGGAGCTGTTTTTT.

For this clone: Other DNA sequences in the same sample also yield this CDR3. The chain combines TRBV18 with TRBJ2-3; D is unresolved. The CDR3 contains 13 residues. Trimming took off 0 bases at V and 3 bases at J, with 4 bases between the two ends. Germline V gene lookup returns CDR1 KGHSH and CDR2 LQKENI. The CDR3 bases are TGTGCCAGCTCACCACCGGTAACAGATACGCAGTATTTT. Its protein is CASSPPVTDTQYF.

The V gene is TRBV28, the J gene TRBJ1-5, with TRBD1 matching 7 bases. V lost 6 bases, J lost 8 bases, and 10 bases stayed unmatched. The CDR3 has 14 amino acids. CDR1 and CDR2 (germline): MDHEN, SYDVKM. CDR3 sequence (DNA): TGTGCCAGCAGACTTTGGGCAGGGGGGAAGCCCCAGCATTTT. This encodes CASRLWAGGKPQHF. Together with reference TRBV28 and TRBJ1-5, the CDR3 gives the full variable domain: DVKVTQSSRYLVKRTGEKVFLECVQDMDHENMFWYRQDPGLGLRLIYFSYDVKMKEKGDIPEGYSVSREKKERFSLILESASTNQTSMYLCASRLWAGGKPQHFGDGTRLSIL.

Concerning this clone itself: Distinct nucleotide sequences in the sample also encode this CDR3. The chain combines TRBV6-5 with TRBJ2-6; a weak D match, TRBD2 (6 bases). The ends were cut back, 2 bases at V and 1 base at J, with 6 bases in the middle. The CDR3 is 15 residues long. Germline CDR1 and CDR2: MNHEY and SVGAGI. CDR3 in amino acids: CASSYGGSGANVLTF. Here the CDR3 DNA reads TGTGCCAGCAGTTACGGAGGGTCTGGGGCCAACGTCCTGACTTTC.

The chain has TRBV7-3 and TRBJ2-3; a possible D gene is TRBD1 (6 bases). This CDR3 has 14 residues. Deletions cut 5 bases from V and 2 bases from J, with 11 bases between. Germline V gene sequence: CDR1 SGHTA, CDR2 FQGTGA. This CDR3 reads CASSPGQHTDTQYF. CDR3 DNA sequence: TGTGCCAGCAGCCCGGGACAACACACAGATACGCAGTATTTT.

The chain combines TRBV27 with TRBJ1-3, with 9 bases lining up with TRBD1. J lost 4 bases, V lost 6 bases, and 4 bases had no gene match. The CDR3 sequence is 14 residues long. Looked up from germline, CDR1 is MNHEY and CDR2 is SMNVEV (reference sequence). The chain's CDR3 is CASRQGALGNTIYF. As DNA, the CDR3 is TGTGCCAGCAGACAGGGGGCGCTAGGAAACACCATATATTTT.

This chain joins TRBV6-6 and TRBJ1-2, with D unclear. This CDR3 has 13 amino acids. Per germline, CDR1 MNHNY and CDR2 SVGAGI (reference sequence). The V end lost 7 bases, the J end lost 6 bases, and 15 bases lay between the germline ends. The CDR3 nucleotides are TGTGCCAGCACTCCAAGACCGCCTGATGGCTACACCTTC. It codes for CASTPRPPDGYTF.

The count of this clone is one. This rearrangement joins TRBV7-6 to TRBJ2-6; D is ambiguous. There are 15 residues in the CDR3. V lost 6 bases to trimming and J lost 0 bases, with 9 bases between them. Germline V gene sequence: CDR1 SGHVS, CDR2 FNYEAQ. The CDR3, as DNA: TGTGCCAGCAGTTCCCCTTACTCTGGGGCCAACGTCCTGACTTTC. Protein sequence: CASSSPYSGANVLTF.

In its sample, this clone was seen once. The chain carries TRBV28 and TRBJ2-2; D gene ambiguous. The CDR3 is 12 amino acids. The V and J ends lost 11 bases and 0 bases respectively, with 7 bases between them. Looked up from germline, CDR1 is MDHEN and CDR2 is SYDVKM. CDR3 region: CAASSNTGELFF. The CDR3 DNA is TGTGCCGCCTCCTCGAACACCGGGGAGCTGTTTTTT.

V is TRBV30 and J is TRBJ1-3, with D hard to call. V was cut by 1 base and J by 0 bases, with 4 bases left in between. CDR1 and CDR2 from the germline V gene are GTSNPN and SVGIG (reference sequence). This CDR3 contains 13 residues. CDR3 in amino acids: CAWSGTSGNTIYF. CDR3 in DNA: TGTGCCTGGAGTGGTACCTCTGGAAACACCATATATTTT.

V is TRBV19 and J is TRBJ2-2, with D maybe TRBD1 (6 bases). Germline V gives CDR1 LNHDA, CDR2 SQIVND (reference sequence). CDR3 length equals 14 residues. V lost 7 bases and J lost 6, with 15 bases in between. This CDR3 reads CASKSDRFAGELFF. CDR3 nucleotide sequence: TGTGCCAGTAAGTCCGACAGGTTCGCCGGGGAGCTGTTTTTT. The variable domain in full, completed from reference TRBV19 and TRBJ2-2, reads DGGITQSPKYLFRKEGQNVTLSCEQNLNHDAMYWYRQDPGQGLRLIYYSQIVNDFQKGDIAEGYSVSREKKESFPLTVTSAQKNPTAFYLCASKSDRFAGELFFGEGSRLTVL.

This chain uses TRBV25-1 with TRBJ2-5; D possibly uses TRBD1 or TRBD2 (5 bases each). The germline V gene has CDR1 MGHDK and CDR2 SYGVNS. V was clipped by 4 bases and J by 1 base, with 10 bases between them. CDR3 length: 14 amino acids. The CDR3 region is CASSVGRFQETQYF. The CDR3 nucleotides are TGTGCCAGCAGTGTGGGACGGTTCCAAGAGACCCAGTACTTC.

CDR3 residues: CASSLGLLAGYTDTQYF. CDR3 coding DNA: TGTGCCAGCAGCTTAGGTCTGCTAGCGGGATACACAGATACGCAGTATTTT. V and J are TRBV7-6 and TRBJ2-3, with TRBD2 matching 9 bases. The CDR3 runs to 17 residues. V shed 1 base and J 2 bases; nucleotides not matched to a gene: 7. Germline loops: CDR1 SGHVS, CDR2 FNYEAQ. Combining the CDR3 with reference TRBV7-6 and TRBJ2-3 gives the whole variable domain GAGVSQSPRYKVTKRGQDVALRCDPISGHVSLYWYRQALGQGPEFLTYFNYEAQQDKSGLPNDRFSAERPEGSISTLTIQRTEQRDSAMYRCASSLGLLAGYTDTQYFGPGTRLTVL.

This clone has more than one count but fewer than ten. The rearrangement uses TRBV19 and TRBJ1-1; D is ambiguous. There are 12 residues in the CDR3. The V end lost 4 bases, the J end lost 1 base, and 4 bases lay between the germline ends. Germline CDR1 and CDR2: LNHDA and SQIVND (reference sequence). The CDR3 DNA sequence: TGTGCCAGTAGTAGGGGGAACACTGAAGCTTTCTTT. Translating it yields CASSRGNTEAFF. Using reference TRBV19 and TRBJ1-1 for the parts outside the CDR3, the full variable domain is DGGITQSPKYLFRKEGQNVTLSCEQNLNHDAMYWYRQDPGQGLRLIYYSQIVNDFQKGDIAEGYSVSREKKESFPLTVTSAQKNPTAFYLCASSRGNTEAFFGQGTRLTVV.

Here the CDR3 DNA reads TGTGCCAGCAGTGGACCGGGACTGGGCTACAATGAGCAGTTCTTC. Its translation is CASSGPGLGYNEQFF. V is TRBV25-1 and J is TRBJ2-1, with a possible D match to TRBD2 (6 bases). The germline V gene has CDR1 MGHDK and CDR2 SYGVNS. The CDR3 consists of 15 residues. Trimming pared 4 bases from V and 3 bases from J, leaving 13 bases between.

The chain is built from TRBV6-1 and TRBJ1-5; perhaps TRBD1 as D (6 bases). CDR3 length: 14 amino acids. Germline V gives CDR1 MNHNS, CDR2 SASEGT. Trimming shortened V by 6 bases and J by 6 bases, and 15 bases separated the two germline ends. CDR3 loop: CASSRLGAGQPQHF. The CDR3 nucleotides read TGTGCCAGCAGCAGGTTGGGGGCGGGTCAGCCCCAGCATTTT.

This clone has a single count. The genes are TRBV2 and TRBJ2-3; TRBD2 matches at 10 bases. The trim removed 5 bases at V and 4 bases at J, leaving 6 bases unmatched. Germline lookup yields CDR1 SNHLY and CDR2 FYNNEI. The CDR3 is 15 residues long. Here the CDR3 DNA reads TGTGCCAGCAGTAAACTAGCGGGATATGCAGATACGCAGTATTTT. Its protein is CASSKLAGYADTQYF.

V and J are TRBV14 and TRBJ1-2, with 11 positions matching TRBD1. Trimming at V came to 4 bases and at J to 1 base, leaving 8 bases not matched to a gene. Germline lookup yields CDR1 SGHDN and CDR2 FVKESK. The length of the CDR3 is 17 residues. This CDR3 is CASSLRTGGVGNYGYTF. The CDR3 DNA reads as TGTGCCAGCAGCCTGCGGACAGGGGGCGTTGGTAACTATGGCTACACCTTC.

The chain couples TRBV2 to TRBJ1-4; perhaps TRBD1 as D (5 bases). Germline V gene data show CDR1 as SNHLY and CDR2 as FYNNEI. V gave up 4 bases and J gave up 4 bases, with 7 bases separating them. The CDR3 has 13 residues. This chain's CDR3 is CASSGDGNEKLFF. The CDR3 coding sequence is TGTGCCAGCAGTGGGGACGGTAATGAAAAACTGTTTTTT.

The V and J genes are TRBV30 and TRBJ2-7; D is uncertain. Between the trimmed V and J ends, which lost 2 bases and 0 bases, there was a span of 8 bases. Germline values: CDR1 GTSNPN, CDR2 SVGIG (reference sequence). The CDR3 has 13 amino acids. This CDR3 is CAWSRAVSYEQYF. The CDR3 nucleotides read TGTGCCTGGAGTAGGGCAGTCTCCTACGAGCAGTACTTC.